A selection of T cell receptor beta chains follows, all from one sample in a study of regulatory T cells in long-lasting Graves disease. Each CDR3 protein is one row after TCRdb ran MiXCR on the multiplex PCR reads. The sample records about 440,000 distinct CDR3 sequences, about 16% being singletons. Another study also made use of these data, one on T cells in Graves' hyperthyroidism and ophthalmopathy.

The sample in question was peripheral blood mononuclear cells (PBMCs), obtained at new diagnosis, from a patient treated with antithyroid drugs. The receptors shown here come from a woman aged 25 to 39 with Graves disease. Both conserved end residues are part of each CDR3. The D gene is left open where the match is weak. Some rows mark clone size as missing; the rest say once, few, many or name a class of expanded clone.

D gene: NA
clone size: NA
J gene: TRBJ2-2
V gene: TRBV5-1
CDR3 DNA: TGCGCCAGCAGCCGATCGACGGGTGGGCCCGGGGAGCTGTTTTTT
CDR3 protein: CASSRSTGGPGELFF

D gene: TRBD1
clone size: few
J gene: TRBJ1-5
V gene: TRBV10-2
CDR3 DNA: TGCGCCAGCAGTACGACTGGGACAGGCAATCAGCCCCAGCATTTT
CDR3 protein: CASSTTGTGNQPQHF

D gene: NA
clone size: many
J gene: TRBJ2-2
V gene: TRBV30
CDR3 DNA: TGTGCCTGGGGAAGGCTAGGGGAGCTGTTTTTT
CDR3 protein: CAWGRLGELFF

D gene: NA
clone size: many
J gene: TRBJ1-1
V gene: TRBV15
CDR3 DNA: TGTGCCACCAGCGCCCCTCCTGCCTCGGTCGGGGACATGAACACTGAAGCTTTCTTT
CDR3 protein: CATSAPPASVGDMNTEAFF

D gene: TRBD1
clone size: many
J gene: TRBJ1-1
V gene: TRBV5-6
CDR3 DNA: TGTGCCAGCAGCTTCACCGGGACAGGCGGAGCTGAAGCTTTCTTT
CDR3 protein: CASSFTGTGGAEAFF

D gene: NA
clone size: many
J gene: TRBJ2-7
V gene: TRBV4-1
CDR3 DNA: TGCGCCAGCAGCCAATATGTACAAGGCTACGAGCAGTACTTC
CDR3 protein: CASSQYVQGYEQYF

D gene: NA
clone size: few
J gene: TRBJ2-7
V gene: TRBV30
CDR3 DNA: TGTGCCTGGAACCGGGACAACGGTTACGAGCAGTACTTC
CDR3 protein: CAWNRDNGYEQYF

D gene: NA
clone size: many
J gene: TRBJ2-5
V gene: TRBV9
CDR3 DNA: TGTGCCAGCAGCGCCCTTACCGGGCAAGAGACCCAGTACTTC
CDR3 protein: CASSALTGQETQYF

D gene: NA
clone size: NA
J gene: TRBJ2-1
V gene: TRBV24-1
CDR3 DNA: TGTGCCACCAGTGATTTCTTAGGGCTAGGGGGTGAGCAGTTCTTC
CDR3 protein: CATSDFLGLGGEQFF

D gene: NA
clone size: many
J gene: TRBJ1-1
V gene: TRBV5-1
CDR3 DNA: TGCGCCAGCAGCGGGGGCAGGGTGGGCACTGAAGCTTTCTTT
CDR3 protein: CASSGGRVGTEAFF

D gene: NA
clone size: few
J gene: TRBJ1-1
V gene: TRBV20-1
CDR3 DNA: TGCAGTGCTAGAGATTACCCTGAAGCTTTCTTT
CDR3 protein: CSARDYPEAFF

D gene: NA
clone size: NA
J gene: TRBJ2-4
V gene: TRBV5-6
CDR3 DNA: TGTGCCAGCAGCTTTATGTCGGGTGGGATTGGCCCCAAAAACATTCAGTACTTC
CDR3 protein: CASSFMSGGIGPKNIQYF

D gene: TRBD1
clone size: NA
J gene: TRBJ2-5
V gene: TRBV4-1
CDR3 DNA: TGCGCCAGCAACCAAGAAGGGACAGGGTTGGAAGAGACCCAGTACTTC
CDR3 protein: CASNQEGTGLEETQYF

D gene: TRBD2
clone size: many
J gene: TRBJ2-5
V gene: TRBV5-4
CDR3 DNA: TGTGCCAGCGGGGCCGGGACTAGCCTCAAAGAGACCCAGTACTTC
CDR3 protein: CASGAGTSLKETQYF

D gene: TRBD1
clone size: few
J gene: TRBJ1-2
V gene: TRBV18
CDR3 DNA: TGTGCCAGCTCACCCGGGGACAGCCCGAACTATGGCTACACCTTC
CDR3 protein: CASSPGDSPNYGYTF

D gene: TRBD2
clone size: many
J gene: TRBJ2-1
V gene: TRBV10-3
CDR3 DNA: TGTGCCATCAGTGAGCCTAGCGGTTCCCACAATGAGCAGTTCTTC
CDR3 protein: CAISEPSGSHNEQFF

D gene: NA
clone size: many
J gene: TRBJ1-2
V gene: TRBV27
CDR3 DNA: TGTGCCAGCAGTTCCGCTGGGGGCTACACCTTC
CDR3 protein: CASSSAGGYTF

D gene: NA
clone size: NA
J gene: TRBJ2-7
V gene: TRBV14
CDR3 DNA: TGTGCCAGCAGCCATGGGGAAAACTACGAGCAGTACTTC
CDR3 protein: CASSHGENYEQYF

D gene: NA
clone size: few
J gene: TRBJ2-7
V gene: TRBV11-3
CDR3 DNA: TGTGCCAGCAGCCTCGATACAGGGACGAACTACGAGCAGTACTTC
CDR3 protein: CASSLDTGTNYEQYF

D gene: NA
clone size: many
J gene: TRBJ1-1
V gene: TRBV5-1
CDR3 DNA: TGCGCCAGCAGCTTCATAGGGGGGTGGATGACTGACACTGAAGCTTTCTTT
CDR3 protein: CASSFIGGWMTDTEAFF

D gene: TRBD1
clone size: many
J gene: TRBJ2-7
V gene: TRBV6-1
CDR3 DNA: TGTGCCAGCAGTCGGACAGGGAGCTCCTACGAGCAGTACTTC
CDR3 protein: CASSRTGSSYEQYF

D gene: NA
clone size: NA
J gene: TRBJ2-5
V gene: TRBV5-1
CDR3 DNA: TGCGCCAGCAGCTTGGGGCCTCGGGGCCAAGAGACCCAGTACTTC
CDR3 protein: CASSLGPRGQETQYF

D gene: TRBD2
clone size: few
J gene: TRBJ2-5
V gene: TRBV5-6
CDR3 DNA: TGTGCCAGCAGCTTGGGACTAGCGGGTAATCAAGAGACCCAGTACTTC
CDR3 protein: CASSLGLAGNQETQYF

D gene: NA
clone size: many
J gene: TRBJ2-1
V gene: TRBV6-2/TRBV6-3
CDR3 DNA: TGTGCCCGACCTATGCCGGTAGCGCGCTCCTACAATGAGCAGTTCTTC
CDR3 protein: CARPMPVARSYNEQFF

D gene: TRBD1
clone size: many
J gene: TRBJ2-7
V gene: TRBV10-3
CDR3 DNA: TGTGCCATCAGCCGGGACAGTACCTACGAGCAGTACTTC
CDR3 protein: CAISRDSTYEQYF

D gene: TRBD1
clone size: NA
J gene: TRBJ1-2
V gene: TRBV10-3
CDR3 DNA: TGTGCCATCAGTCCTGGGACAGGGGCTAAAGCCTTC
CDR3 protein: CAISPGTGAKAF

D gene: TRBD2
clone size: NA
J gene: TRBJ2-2
V gene: TRBV10-2
CDR3 DNA: TGCGCCAGCTACGTACTAGCGGGAGGGTCCAACACCGGGGAGCTGTTTTTT
CDR3 protein: CASYVLAGGSNTGELFF

D gene: NA
clone size: NA
J gene: TRBJ2-2
V gene: TRBV30
CDR3 DNA: TGTGCCTGGAGTCGCGGACAGGGAGGGGGTGCCGGGGAGCTGTTTTTT
CDR3 protein: CAWSRGQGGGAGELFF

D gene: NA
clone size: many
J gene: TRBJ2-1
V gene: TRBV3-1
CDR3 DNA: TGTGCCAGCAGCCATCAAGGGACAAACCAGTTCTTC
CDR3 protein: CASSHQGTNQFF

D gene: TRBD1
clone size: NA
J gene: TRBJ2-1
V gene: TRBV5-1
CDR3 DNA: TGCGCCAGCAGCTTAAGACAGGGGGGAAGCAATGAGCAGTTCTTC
CDR3 protein: CASSLRQGGSNEQFF

D gene: TRBD1
clone size: NA
J gene: TRBJ1-1
V gene: TRBV7-9
CDR3 DNA: TGCGCCAGCAGCCACCCCGGACAGGGGATGAACACTGAAGCTTTCTTT
CDR3 protein: CASSHPGQGMNTEAFF

D gene: NA
clone size: NA
J gene: TRBJ2-7
V gene: TRBV20-1
CDR3 DNA: TGCAGTGCTAGAGTGTCGGGTTACACCTACGAGCAGTACTTC
CDR3 protein: CSARVSGYTYEQYF

D gene: NA
clone size: once
J gene: TRBJ2-1
V gene: TRBV27
CDR3 DNA: TGTGCCAGCAGTTTTGGAGTCTACAATGAGCAGTTCTTC
CDR3 protein: CASSFGVYNEQFF

D gene: TRBD1
clone size: many
J gene: TRBJ2-3
V gene: TRBV30
CDR3 DNA: TGTGCCTGGAGTGCCGGGACAGGAGGGGATACGCAGTATTTT
CDR3 protein: CAWSAGTGGDTQYF

D gene: NA
clone size: many
J gene: TRBJ2-1
V gene: TRBV20-1
CDR3 DNA: TGCAGTGCTAGCCAAGTGTCCTACAATGAGCAGTTCTTC
CDR3 protein: CSASQVSYNEQFF

D gene: TRBD2
clone size: NA
J gene: TRBJ2-1
V gene: TRBV14
CDR3 DNA: TGTGCCAGCAGCCTACTAGCGGCATCGATGGGGAGGGAGCAGTTCTTC
CDR3 protein: CASSLLAASMGREQFF

D gene: TRBD1
clone size: NA
J gene: TRBJ1-2
V gene: TRBV18
CDR3 DNA: TGTGCCAGCTCACCGGGACAGGGGACGCTCTATGGCTACACCTTC
CDR3 protein: CASSPGQGTLYGYTF

D gene: TRBD2
clone size: NA
J gene: TRBJ2-2
V gene: TRBV5-4
CDR3 DNA: TGTGCCAGCAGCTTGGCCGGGGGGTCGCCGAACACCGGGGAGCTGTTTTTT
CDR3 protein: CASSLAGGSPNTGELFF

D gene: NA
clone size: few
J gene: TRBJ2-3
V gene: TRBV25-1
CDR3 DNA: TGTGCCAGCACTGCAGGGCAGGGGAGAGATACGCAGTATTTT
CDR3 protein: CASTAGQGRDTQYF

D gene: NA
clone size: few
J gene: TRBJ1-3
V gene: TRBV7-3
CDR3 DNA: TGTGCCAGCGGGGCAAATTCTGGAAACACCATATATTTT
CDR3 protein: CASGANSGNTIYF

D gene: TRBD1
clone size: few
J gene: TRBJ1-5
V gene: TRBV12-5
CDR3 DNA: TGTGCTAGTGGTTCATCCGGGACAGGGGTTGGACAGCCCCAGCATTTT
CDR3 protein: CASGSSGTGVGQPQHF

D gene: TRBD2
clone size: many
J gene: TRBJ2-5
V gene: TRBV20-1
CDR3 DNA: TGCAGTGCTAGAGAGTTTAGCGGGAAAGAGACCCAGTACTTC
CDR3 protein: CSAREFSGKETQYF

D gene: NA
clone size: many
J gene: TRBJ2-7
V gene: TRBV2
CDR3 DNA: TGTGCCAGCAGTCGACAGCCCGACTACGAGCAGTACTTC
CDR3 protein: CASSRQPDYEQYF

D gene: TRBD2
clone size: many
J gene: TRBJ2-2
V gene: TRBV20-1
CDR3 DNA: TGCAGTGCTACTCGGGAGGGCACCGGGGAGCTGTTTTTT
CDR3 protein: CSATREGTGELFF

D gene: NA
clone size: many
J gene: TRBJ1-2
V gene: TRBV29-1
CDR3 DNA: TGCAGCGTTTTAACAGTCTATGGCTACACCTTC
CDR3 protein: CSVLTVYGYTF

D gene: TRBD2
clone size: NA
J gene: TRBJ2-1
V gene: TRBV27
CDR3 DNA: TGTGCCAGCAGTGCCCGGACTAGCGGGAGAAAGTCTGAGCAGTTCTTC
CDR3 protein: CASSARTSGRKSEQFF

D gene: TRBD1
clone size: NA
J gene: TRBJ1-4
V gene: TRBV4-1
CDR3 DNA: TGCGCCAGCAGCCGGGACAGCGGGAATAATGAAAAACTGTTTTTT
CDR3 protein: CASSRDSGNNEKLFF

D gene: TRBD1
clone size: NA
J gene: TRBJ1-2
V gene: TRBV20-1
CDR3 DNA: TGCAGTGCTAGGTTGGGAGGGGGCGGTTCCAACTATGGCTACACCTTC
CDR3 protein: CSARLGGGGSNYGYTF